This T cell receptor beta chain was recovered during a study of blood T cell repertoires in COVID-19. Profiled with immunoSEQ multiplex PCR; TCRdb holds only in-frame clones, not every one. The sample includes about 140,000 clones, 84% of them seen just once. The CDR3 covers 15 residues. Germline V lookup: CDR1 SQVTM, CDR2 ANQGSEA. The V segment lost 7 bases and the J segment 2 bases; nucleotides outside the gene matches: 4. Those who participated ranged in age from roughly 18 to 89 years and resided in 20 to 30 US areas. No more than 2 weeks before study entry, exposed participants had met a case of COVID-19.

The chain employs TRBV29-1 and TRBJ2-5, with 16 bases fitting TRBD2. Sequenced input: PBMCs or T cells enriched from blood (not recorded which). This receptor was identified in a woman under 30 who had been exposed to COVID-19. CDR3 region: CSAGTSGRGQETQYF. The CDR3 nucleotides are TGCAGCGCGGGGACTAGCGGGAGGGGACAAGAGACCCAGTACTTC.